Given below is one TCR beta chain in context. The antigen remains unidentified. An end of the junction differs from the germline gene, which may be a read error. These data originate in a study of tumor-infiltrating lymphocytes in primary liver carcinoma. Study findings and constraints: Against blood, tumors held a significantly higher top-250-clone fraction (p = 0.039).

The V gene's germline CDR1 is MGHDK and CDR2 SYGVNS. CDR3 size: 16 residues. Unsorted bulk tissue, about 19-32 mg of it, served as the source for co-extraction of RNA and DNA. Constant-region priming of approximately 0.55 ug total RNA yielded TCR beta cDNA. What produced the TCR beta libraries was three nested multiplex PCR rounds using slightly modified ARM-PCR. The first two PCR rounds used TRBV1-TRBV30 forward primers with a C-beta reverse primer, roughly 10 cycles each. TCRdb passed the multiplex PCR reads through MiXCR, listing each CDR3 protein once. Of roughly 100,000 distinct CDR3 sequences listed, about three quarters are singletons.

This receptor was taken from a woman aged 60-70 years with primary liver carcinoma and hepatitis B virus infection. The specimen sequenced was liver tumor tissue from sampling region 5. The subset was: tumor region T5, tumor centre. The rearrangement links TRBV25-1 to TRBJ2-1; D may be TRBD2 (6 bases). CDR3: CVSSEFSGGTYNEQFF. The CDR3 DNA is TGTGTCAGCAGTGAATTTAGCGGAGGGACCTACAATGAGCAGTTCTTC.